This T cell receptor beta chain comes out of a study of cytotoxic CD8 clonotypes in ibrutinib-treated CLL (dated by TCRdb to the early 2020s). Concerning the study at large: The cohort was composed of 11 relapsed/refractory and roughly 16 treatment-naive patients; IGHV unmutated status was identified in 17 patients. Responses were partial in around 24 patients and complete in 2; after median roughly 69 months follow-up, some 14 stayed in remission and 12 progressed. Response samples were taken after a median of 12 months on treatment, ranging from about 6 to 40 months. On average, each sample yielded around 230,000 productive templates and tens of thousands of productive rearrangements. Longitudinal samples were obtainable from about 30% of the roughly 90 participants in the trial. Cryopreserved peripheral blood mononuclear cells were obtained before treatment, at response, and at either sustained remission or disease progression. Every remission and progressive disease sample was obtained while ibrutinib was still being received by the patients.

What this sample's time point label stands for: approximately 25 months on ibrutinib. For TCR beta library preparation, 2 to 2.5 micrograms of genomic DNA were isolated from cryopreserved PBMCs. Longitudinal blood samples from CLL patients on ibrutinib monotherapy underwent high-throughput TCR beta sequencing. Patients were enrolled in a phase 2 open-label single-center ibrutinib monotherapy trial. The investigation overall reported the following: Public clonotypes were rare and either shrank or stayed stable during treatment, and the rise in clonality at ibrutinib response reflected expansion of private clonotypes. Baseline clonality was found to be higher than that of age-matched healthy donors and was strongly correlated with circulating CD8+ T-cell counts. Lymph node repertoires were not examined, and the timing of sampling was not matched between patients in sustained remission and those whose disease progressed. Clonality increased at ibrutinib response, stayed stable in sustained remission, and fell back toward baseline at progression.

A MiSeq instrument was used for deep resolution sequencing, which targeted depths ranging from 1 in 1 million up to 1 in 200,000 T cells, with coverage averaging 10x for each clonotype. TCR beta libraries were generated with the immunoSEQ hsTCRB Kit. Per the source publication's procedure: ImmunoSEQ Data Assistant and ImmunoSEQ Analyzer were used for data analysis, and V, D and J genes were assigned according to IMGT definitions. Clonality, which ranges from 0 to 1, was calculated by subtracting the normalized Shannon entropy of productive rearrangement frequencies from one. Public clonotype analysis was restricted to overrepresented clonotypes comprising at least 0.05% of each patient's repertoire. Thirteen repertoires from age-matched healthy donors, obtained from immuneACCESS, served as clonality controls. The table was pulled from immuneACCESS by TCRdb, which kept in-frame rearrangements only. Such tables lose some clones; where checked, under half of the loss comes from unresolved V genes, and the rest has no known cause. D and trimming come from the DNA, and the V and J calls and clone size come from that table. This sample lists approximately 150,000 clones; around 80% were detected once. Roughly 4.6% of the sample is taken by the ten largest.

On this clone: Its binding antigen is unknown. Base qualities were left out, and no much larger clone turns up one base away.

The sequencing used PBMCs, collected after 24 months of ibrutinib treatment. The sequence was obtained from a human donor with chronic lymphocytic leukemia.

The CDR3 is CASSLVESYGYTF. Here is the DNA: TGTGCCAGCAGTTTAGTAGAGAGCTATGGCTACACCTTC. Recombination joined TRBV6-5 with TRBJ1-2; the D gene identity is not certain. The CDR3 holds 13 amino acids from the cysteine to the phenylalanine. The only DNA kept is the CDR3, 39 bases in frame from the first base. From the germline V gene, CDR1 is MNHEY and CDR2 is SVGAGI. Relative to germline, V is 4 bases shorter and J is 4 bases shorter, with 10 bases between their ends.